These 27 T cell receptor beta chains originate from one sample sequenced in a study of CD8+CD57+ T cells in acquired aplastic anemia. CD8+CD57+ cell expansion, shown by flow cytometry, had occurred in the patients selected for sequencing. Profiling that covered TCR beta VDJ and CDR3 relied on genomic DNA as its template. A single record per CDR3 protein comes from TCRdb applying MiXCR to the reads. Here the sample spans roughly 93,000 distinct CDR3 sequences, about 66% being singletons. The sequencing sample was made of sorted CD4+, CD8+, or CD8+CD57+ T cells (not recorded which) from PBMCs. The source of these receptors is a human donor with aplastic anemia.

The rearrangement joins TRBV7-3 to TRBJ1-2, with D tentatively TRBD1 (6 bases). The CDR3 sequence is 15 residues long. In germline, CDR1 is SGHTA, CDR2 FQGTGA. The V gene lost 5 bases and the J gene lost 4 bases, with 17 bases spanning the gap. The DNA of the CDR3 is TGTGCCAGCAGCCTTTCGGCAGGGGATTCCTATGGCTACACCTTC. Its translation: CASSLSAGDSYGYTF.

This clonotype was seen more than once but under ten times. The V gene is TRBV29-1, the J gene TRBJ1-1, with D hard to call. The CDR3 has 11 residues. Germline V gene data show CDR1 as SQVTM and CDR2 as ANQGSEA. The V end lost 4 bases, the J end lost 3 bases, and 6 bases lay between the germline ends. Written as DNA, the CDR3 is TGCAGCGTTGTCCTTGACACTGAAGCTTTCTTT. Translated, it gives CSVVLDTEAFF.

The chain combines TRBV9 with TRBJ1-1, with a possible D match to TRBD1 (6 bases). The CDR3 is 14 amino acids. The ends were cut back, 2 bases at V and 1 base at J, with 9 bases in the middle. Germline CDR1 is SGDLS and CDR2 is YYNGEE. This CDR3 is CASSVTGRNTEAFF. The CDR3 DNA is TGTGCCAGCAGCGTCACAGGGAGGAACACTGAAGCTTTCTTT.

The V and J genes are TRBV19 and TRBJ2-1, with D uncertain. This CDR3 comprises 12 residues. Trimming stripped 5 bases from V and 12 bases from J, with 14 bases between. Germline-derived CDR1 and CDR2 are LNHDA and SQIVND (reference sequence). CDR3 residues: CASSHGINGQFF. In DNA, the CDR3 is TGTGCCAGTAGTCATGGTATCAACGGGCAGTTCTTC.

In nucleotides, the CDR3 is TGCAGTGCTAGAGATTCCATTACCGACTACGAGCAGTACTTC. As protein: CSARDSITDYEQYF. V and J are TRBV20-1 and TRBJ2-7, with unresolved D. Trimming removed 0 bases at V and 3 bases at J, with 12 bases between. The CDR3 extends over 14 amino acids. From germline, CDR1 is DFQATT and CDR2 SNEGSKA (reference sequence).

The chain combines TRBV15 with TRBJ1-5; D is uncertain. There are 15 residues in the CDR3. In germline, CDR1 is LNHNV, CDR2 YYDKDF (reference sequence). The V and J ends lost 3 bases and 4 bases respectively, with 13 bases between them. CDR3 amino acids: CATSSRTPGNQPQHF. DNA of the CDR3: TGTGCCACCAGCAGTAGGACTCCCGGGAATCAGCCCCAGCATTTT.

This clonotype appeared many times. The chain carries TRBV5-1 and TRBJ1-1, with 10 bases matching TRBD1. V lost 4 bases to trimming and J lost 0 bases; unmatched junction nucleotides: 3. This CDR3 comprises 15 residues. Germline V CDR1 and CDR2: SGHRS, YFSETQ. The chain's CDR3 is CASSTGQGVNTEAFF. DNA of the CDR3: TGCGCCAGCAGCACCGGACAGGGGGTGAACACTGAAGCTTTCTTT.

The V gene is TRBV19, the J gene TRBJ2-7; D possibly corresponds to TRBD2 (7 bases). CDR3 length: 13 amino acids. Trimming took off 6 bases at V and 6 bases at J, with 15 bases between the two ends. The germline CDR1 and CDR2 sequences are LNHDA and SQIVND (reference sequence). The CDR3 here is CASSHGGAFEQYF. The CDR3 DNA reads TGTGCCAGTAGCCATGGGGGGGCCTTCGAGCAGTACTTC.

The chain employs TRBV7-3 and TRBJ2-2; D uncertain. The CDR3 sequence is 13 residues long. V was cut by 3 bases and J by 3 bases, with 5 bases left in between. CDR1 and CDR2 (germline): SGHTA, FQGTGA. CDR3 in amino acids: CASSFRYTGELFF. The DNA for the CDR3 is TGTGCCAGCAGCTTCCGATACACCGGGGAGCTGTTTTTT.

The V and J genes are TRBV7-2 and TRBJ2-3; D is possibly TRBD1 (5 bases). CDR3 length equals 12 residues. V shed 5 bases and J shed 7 bases, with 10 bases lying between them. The germline V gene encodes CDR1 SGHTA and CDR2 FQGNSA. The CDR3 spells CASSPRQHTQYF. The CDR3 DNA reads TGTGCCAGCAGCCCTAGACAGCATACGCAGTATTTT.

Turning to this clonotype: A junction end diverges from the germline sequence, so it may reflect a read error. The chain uses TRBV5-1 and TRBJ1-1; unclear D gene. This CDR3 region has 14 residues. Germline V lookup: CDR1 SGHRS, CDR2 YFSETQ. The CDR3 is CASNLWAANTEAFF. The CDR3 bases are TGCGCCAGCAACTTGTGGGCCGCGAACACTGAAGCTTTCTTT.

The V gene is TRBV20-1, the J gene TRBJ2-5; unclear D gene. Germline lookup yields CDR1 DFQATT and CDR2 SNEGSKA (reference sequence). The CDR3 is 13 amino acids. Trimming cost V 2 bases and J 3 bases, with 10 bases left between them. CDR3 sequence: CSARRILKETQYF. The CDR3 nucleotides are TGCAGTGCTAGAAGGATTCTGAAAGAGACCCAGTACTTC.

This chain joins TRBV15 and TRBJ2-7, with TRBD2 matching 11 bases. V trimming: 1 base; J trimming: 7 bases; junction bases outside the gene matches: 6. Germline values: CDR1 LNHNV, CDR2 YYDKDF (reference sequence). The CDR3 runs to 15 residues. Here the CDR3 DNA reads TGTGCCACCAGCAGAGGTAGCGGGGGGGCTTATGAGCAGTACTTC. Protein sequence: CATSRGSGGAYEQYF.

The chain couples TRBV7-2 to TRBJ1-4; 8 bases are shared with TRBD1. From germline, CDR1 is SGHTA and CDR2 FQGNSA. V dropped 5 bases and J dropped 4; count of bases not matched to a gene: 9. The CDR3 is 16 amino acids. The CDR3 sequence: CASSIRSGGDNEKLFF. DNA of the CDR3: TGTGCCAGCAGCATCAGATCAGGGGGCGATAATGAAAAACTGTTTTTT.

This clonotype has more than one count but fewer than ten. The J gene is TRBJ2-7, the V gene TRBV7-9; TRBD2 matches 8 bases. J was trimmed by 7 bases and V by 5 bases; bases with no gene match: 4. Germline values: CDR1 SEHNR, CDR2 FQNEAQ (reference sequence). CDR3 length: 12 residues. The CDR3 nucleotides read TGTGCCAGCAGCCTACTAGCGGTTGAGCAGTACTTC. Its translation: CASSLLAVEQYF.

The chain combines TRBV6-4 with TRBJ1-6; no definite D call. The ends were cut back, 2 bases at V and 13 bases at J, with 12 bases in the middle. The V gene's germline CDR1 is MRHNA and CDR2 SNTAGT. This CDR3 is built from 13 residues. In DNA, the CDR3 is TGTGCCAGCAGTGACAGCGGATATTGGCCCCTCCACTTT. Translating it yields CASSDSGYWPLHF.

This clonotype occurred once. This chain links TRBV7-8 with TRBJ2-7; 12 bases agree with TRBD2. This CDR3 has 15 amino acids. After removal of 5 bases from V and 6 bases from J, the junction contained 8 bases not matched to a gene. The germline V gene has CDR1 SGHVS and CDR2 FQNEAQ. CDR3 residues: CASSQSSGRGIEQYF. The CDR3 bases are TGTGCCAGCAGCCAATCTAGCGGGAGGGGGATCGAGCAGTACTTC.

This rearrangement joins TRBV15 to TRBJ2-7; 7 nucleotides line up with TRBD1. CDR3 length: 15 amino acids. Germline lookup yields CDR1 LNHNV and CDR2 YYDKDF (reference sequence). V trimming: 3 bases; J trimming: 0 bases; junction bases outside the gene matches: 5. For the CDR3, the DNA is TGTGCCACCAGCAGGTTAGGGGACAGCTCCTACGAGCAGTACTTC. As protein: CATSRLGDSSYEQYF.

The genes are TRBV20-1 and TRBJ2-7; D gene uncertain. This CDR3 comprises 12 residues. Germline CDR1 DFQATT, CDR2 SNEGSKA (reference sequence). Trimming left V 3 bases short and J 6 bases short, with 12 bases between. CDR3 in amino acids: CSARWAGFEQYF. The DNA for the CDR3 is TGCAGTGCTAGGTGGGCAGGTTTCGAGCAGTACTTC.

The chain combines TRBV2 with TRBJ1-6; D may be TRBD1 (5 bases). This CDR3 comprises 16 residues. Trimming stripped 4 bases from V and 10 bases from J, with 20 bases between. Germline CDR1 is SNHLY and CDR2 is FYNNEI. The CDR3 DNA reads as TGTGCCAGCAGTGCAGTGGCGGGCAGGGTAGGCTCACCCCTCCACTTT. Amino acid sequence: CASSAVAGRVGSPLHF.

This chain connects TRBV6-1 to TRBJ2-5; D call uncertain. Trimming cost V 9 bases and J 5 bases, with 10 bases left between them. The germline CDR1 and CDR2 sequences are MNHNS and SASEGT. This CDR3 has 11 amino acids. CDR3 sequence (DNA): TGTGCCAGTTCCTCAGCCGAGACCCAGTACTTC. Translation: CASSSAETQYF.

The chain combines TRBV6-1 with TRBJ1-2; D gene ambiguous. The V end was cut by 6 bases, the J end by 3 bases, with 14 bases between. Per the germline V gene, CDR1 is MNHNS and CDR2 is SASEGT. The CDR3 contains 14 residues. The CDR3 coding sequence is TGTGCCAGCAGAATAGAGAGGCTGGACTATGGCTACACCTTC. Translating it yields CASRIERLDYGYTF.

J is TRBJ1-2 and V is TRBV25-1, with 11 bases fitting TRBD1. Losses at the gene ends were 6 bases for V and 1 base for J; bases not matched to a gene: 10. This CDR3 is 17 amino acids long. Germline CDR1 reads MGHDK; CDR2 reads SYGVNS. The CDR3 sequence: CASRARTGGAGNYGYTF. Here the CDR3 DNA reads TGTGCCAGCAGGGCTCGGACAGGGGGCGCCGGTAACTATGGCTACACCTTC.

This clonotype turned up a few times. The chain has TRBV7-8 and TRBJ2-7; no reliable D call. Per the germline V gene, CDR1 is SGHVS and CDR2 is FQNEAQ. V was shortened by 5 bases and J by 3 bases, with 8 bases between the two germline ends. This CDR3 region has 12 residues. In nucleotides, the CDR3 is TGTGCCAGCAGCCGACCTAGCTACGAGCAGTACTTC. It codes for CASSRPSYEQYF.

V is TRBV25-1 and J is TRBJ2-1; maybe TRBD1 (6 bases). This CDR3 spans 13 amino acids. The V end was cut by 2 bases, the J end by 4 bases, with 6 bases between. The V gene's germline CDR1 is MGHDK and CDR2 SYGVNS. CDR3 sequence reads: CASSEGQYNEQFF. The CDR3 DNA reads as TGTGCCAGCAGTGAAGGACAGTACAATGAGCAGTTCTTC.

This chain connects TRBV2 to TRBJ1-1, with TRBD1 as a possible D gene (5 bases). This CDR3 spans 16 amino acids. The germline V and J ends were trimmed by 10 bases and 0 bases, with 21 bases remaining between them. CDR1 is SNHLY, CDR2 FYNNEI, per germline. The CDR3 sequence is CAIIPGAVGMNTEAFF. In DNA, the CDR3 is TGTGCCATCATCCCTGGGGCAGTCGGTATGAACACTGAAGCTTTCTTT.

The chain combines TRBV15 with TRBJ2-3, with 10 bases aligning to TRBD2. CDR1 and CDR2 (germline): LNHNV, YYDKDF (reference sequence). V dropped 1 base and J dropped 0; count of bases not matched to a gene: 4. The CDR3 has 17 amino acids. The DNA for the CDR3 is TGTGCCACCAGCAGAGTTAGACTAGCGGGTAGCACAGATACGCAGTATTTT. Its protein is CATSRVRLAGSTDTQYF.